This T cell receptor beta chain appears in the sequencing data of a study of shared clonotypes between healthy human individuals. Study findings and constraints: Roughly 5% of naive CD4 clonotypes were common to a handful of donors. Researchers found naive subsets generally carried larger estimated richness than memory subsets.

Terminally differentiated effector memory CD45RA+ cells were left out of the naive CD8 fraction, which was CD45RO-negative and positively selected for CCR7. Germline V CDR1 and CDR2: MNHEY, SVGAGI. V lost 7 bases and J lost 8, with 17 bases in between. CDR3 length: 14 amino acids. On this clone itself: Its specificity is unknown.

TCRdb's copy holds only in-frame clones and misses some; the assay was immunoSEQ multiplex PCR. The sample carries hundreds of thousands of clones, 85% to 95% recorded once. This chain joins TRBV6-5 and TRBJ1-4; D unclear. Sequencing used naive CD8+ T cells sorted from blood. This clonotype originated in a woman under 40 in good health. CDR3 region: CASTPTASWEKLFF. The CDR3 DNA follows: TGTGCCAGCACCCCCACCGCCTCCTGGGAAAAACTGTTTTTT.